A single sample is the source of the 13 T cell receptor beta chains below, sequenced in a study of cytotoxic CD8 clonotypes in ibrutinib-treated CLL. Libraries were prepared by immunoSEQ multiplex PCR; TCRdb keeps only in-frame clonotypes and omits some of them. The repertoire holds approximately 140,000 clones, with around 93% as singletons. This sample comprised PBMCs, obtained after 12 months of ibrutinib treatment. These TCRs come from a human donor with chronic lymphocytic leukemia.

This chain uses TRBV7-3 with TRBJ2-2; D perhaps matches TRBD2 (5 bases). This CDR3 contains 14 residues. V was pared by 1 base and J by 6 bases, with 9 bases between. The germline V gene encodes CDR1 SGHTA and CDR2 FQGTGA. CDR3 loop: CASSLIEGSGELFF. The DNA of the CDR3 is TGTGCCAGCAGCTTAATAGAGGGTTCCGGGGAGCTGTTTTTT. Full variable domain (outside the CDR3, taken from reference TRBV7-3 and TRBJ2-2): GAGVSQTPSNKVTEKGKYVELRCDPISGHTALYWYRQSLGQGPEFLIYFQGTGAADDSGLPNDRFFAVRPEGSVSTLKIQRTERGDSAVYLCASSLIEGSGELFFGEGSRLTVL.

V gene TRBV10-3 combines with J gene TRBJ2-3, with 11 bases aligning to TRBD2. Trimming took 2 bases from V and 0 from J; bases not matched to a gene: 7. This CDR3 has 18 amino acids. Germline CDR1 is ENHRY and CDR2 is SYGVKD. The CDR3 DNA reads TGTGCCATCAGTGAGCCGGGACTAGCGGCCATTAGCACAGATACGCAGTATTTT. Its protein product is CAISEPGLAAISTDTQYF.

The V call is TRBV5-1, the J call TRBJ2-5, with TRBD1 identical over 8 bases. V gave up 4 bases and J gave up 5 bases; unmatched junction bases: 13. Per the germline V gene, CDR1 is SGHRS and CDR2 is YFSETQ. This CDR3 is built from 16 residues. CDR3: CASSPGQARASETQYF. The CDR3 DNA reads TGCGCCAGCAGCCCGGGACAGGCGAGGGCGTCGGAGACCCAGTACTTC.

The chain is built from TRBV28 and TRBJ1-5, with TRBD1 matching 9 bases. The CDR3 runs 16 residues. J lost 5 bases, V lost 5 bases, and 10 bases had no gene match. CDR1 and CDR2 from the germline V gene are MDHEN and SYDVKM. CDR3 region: CASSPEGQGGYQPQHF. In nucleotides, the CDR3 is TGTGCCAGCAGTCCGGAGGGACAGGGAGGTTATCAGCCCCAGCATTTT.

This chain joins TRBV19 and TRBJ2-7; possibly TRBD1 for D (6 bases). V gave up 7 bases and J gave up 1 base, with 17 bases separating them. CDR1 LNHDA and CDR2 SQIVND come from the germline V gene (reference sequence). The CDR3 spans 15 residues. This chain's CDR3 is CASKGPEQGSYEQYF. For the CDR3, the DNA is TGTGCCAGTAAGGGCCCCGAACAGGGTTCCTACGAGCAGTACTTC.

The CDR3 sequence: CASSRGPTSTDTQYF. For the CDR3, the DNA is TGTGCCAGCAGCCGTGGACCAACGAGCACAGATACGCAGTATTTT. The rearrangement uses TRBV4-2 and TRBJ2-3; D not resolved. V was cut by 4 bases and J by 0 bases, with 11 bases left in between. Germline V CDR1 and CDR2: LGHNA, YNFKEQ. The CDR3 extends over 15 amino acids.

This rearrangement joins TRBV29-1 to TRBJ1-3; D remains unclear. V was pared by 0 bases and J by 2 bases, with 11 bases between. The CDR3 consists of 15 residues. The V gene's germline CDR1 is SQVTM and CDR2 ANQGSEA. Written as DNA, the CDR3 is TGCAGCGTTGAAGATGTTACGCCGACTGGAAACACCATATATTTT. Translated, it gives CSVEDVTPTGNTIYF.

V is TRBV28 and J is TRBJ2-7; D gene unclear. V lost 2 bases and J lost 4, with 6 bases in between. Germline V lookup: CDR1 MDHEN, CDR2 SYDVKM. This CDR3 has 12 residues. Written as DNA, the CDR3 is TGTGCCAGCAGTTTACAGCAGTACGAGCAGTACTTC. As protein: CASSLQQYEQYF.

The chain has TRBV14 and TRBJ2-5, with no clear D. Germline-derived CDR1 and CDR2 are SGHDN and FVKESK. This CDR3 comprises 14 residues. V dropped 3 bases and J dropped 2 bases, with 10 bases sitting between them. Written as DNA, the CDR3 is TGTGCCAGCAGCCAGCGGTTAGGGCAAGAGACCCAGTACTTC. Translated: CASSQRLGQETQYF.

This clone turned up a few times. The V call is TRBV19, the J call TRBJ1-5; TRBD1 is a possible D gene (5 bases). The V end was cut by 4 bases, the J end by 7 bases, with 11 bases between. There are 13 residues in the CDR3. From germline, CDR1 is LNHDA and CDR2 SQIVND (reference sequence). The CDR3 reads CASSTQGRQPQHF. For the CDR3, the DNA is TGTGCCAGTAGTACCCAGGGACGGCAGCCCCAGCATTTT.

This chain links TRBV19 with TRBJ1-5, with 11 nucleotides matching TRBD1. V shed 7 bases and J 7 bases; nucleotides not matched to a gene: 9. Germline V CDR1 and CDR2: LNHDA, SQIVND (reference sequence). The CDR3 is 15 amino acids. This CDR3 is CASNIGQGALQPQHF. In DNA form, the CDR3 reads TGTGCCAGTAACATCGGACAGGGGGCGTTACAGCCCCAGCATTTT.

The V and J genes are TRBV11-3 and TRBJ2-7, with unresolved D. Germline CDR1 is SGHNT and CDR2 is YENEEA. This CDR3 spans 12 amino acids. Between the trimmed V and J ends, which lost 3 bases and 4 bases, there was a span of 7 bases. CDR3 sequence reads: CASSFSGYEQYF. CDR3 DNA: TGTGCCAGCAGCTTTTCCGGGTACGAGCAGTACTTC.

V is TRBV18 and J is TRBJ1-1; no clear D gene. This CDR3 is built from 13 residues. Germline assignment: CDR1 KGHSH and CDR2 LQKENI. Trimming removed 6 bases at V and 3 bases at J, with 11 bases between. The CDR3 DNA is TGTGCCAGCTCGGGCGGCAGAGACACTGAAGCTTTCTTT. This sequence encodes CASSGGRDTEAFF.